This entry features one T cell receptor beta chain sequence. The source of the sample is a study of control samples from healthy donors and cancer patients. Repertoires were generated with immunoSEQ multiplex PCR, while TCRdb's copy carries only in-frame clones and drops some. The table includes some 140,000 clones, 90% to 95% detected once. CDR3 length: 13 residues. Deletions cut 7 bases from V and 6 bases from J, with 16 bases between. Germline V gives CDR1 SNHLY, CDR2 FYNNEI. This clonotype was sampled from a man aged 35-49 years in good health. J is TRBJ2-7 and V is TRBV2; D is possibly TRBD2 (6 bases). Sequencing used blood. CDR3 coding DNA: TGTGCCAGCATGGGACTCCAGGGCGCCGAGCAGTACTTC. Translating gives CASMGLQGAEQYF.